This T cell receptor beta chain comes out of a study of technical replicates of blood from a handful of donors. Using immunoSEQ multiplex PCR, the repertoire was profiled, and TCRdb retains in-frame clones only, with some absent. This sample yields roughly 100,000 clones, of which roughly 95% are seen a single time; approximately 0.33% belongs to the top ten. The CDR3 has 15 amino acids. V gave up 10 bases and J gave up 3 bases; unmatched junction bases: 9. CDR1 ENHRY and CDR2 SYGVKD come from the germline V gene. The origin of this receptor is a human donor in good health. The chain uses TRBV10-3 and TRBJ1-4; 9 bases are a match to TRBD1. Sequenced input: T cells isolated from PBMCs. The CDR3: CATTTGGRANEKLFF. The DNA for the CDR3 is TGTGCCACCACCACAGGGGGCAGAGCTAATGAAAAACTGTTTTTT.